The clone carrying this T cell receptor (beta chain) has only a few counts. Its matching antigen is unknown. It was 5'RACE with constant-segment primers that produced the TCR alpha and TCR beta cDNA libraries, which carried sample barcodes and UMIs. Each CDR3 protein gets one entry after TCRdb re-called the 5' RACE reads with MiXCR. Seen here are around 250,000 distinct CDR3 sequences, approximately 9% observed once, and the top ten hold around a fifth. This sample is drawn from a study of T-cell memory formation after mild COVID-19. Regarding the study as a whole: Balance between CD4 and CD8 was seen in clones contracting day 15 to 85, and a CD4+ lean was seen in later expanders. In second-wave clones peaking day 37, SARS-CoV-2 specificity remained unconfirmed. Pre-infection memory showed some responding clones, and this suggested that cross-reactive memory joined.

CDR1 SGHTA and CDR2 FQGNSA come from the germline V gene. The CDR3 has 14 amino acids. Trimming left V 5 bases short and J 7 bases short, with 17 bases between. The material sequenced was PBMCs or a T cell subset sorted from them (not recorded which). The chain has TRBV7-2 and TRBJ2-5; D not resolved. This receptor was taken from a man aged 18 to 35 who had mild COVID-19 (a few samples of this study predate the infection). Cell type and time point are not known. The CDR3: CASSPSPARATQYF. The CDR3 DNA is TGTGCCAGCAGCCCGTCTCCCGCCCGGGCGACCCAGTACTTC.